This TCR beta chain was identified in a study of blood T cell repertoires in COVID-19. In the study overall: PBMCs, B-cell-depleted T cells, or T cells were the source of the cDNA or gDNA that made up the material.

Data came from immunoSEQ multiplex PCR; TCRdb stores just in-frame clones and leaves some out. The sample consists of 240,000 or so clones, about 86% of them appearing once. This CDR3 spans 14 amino acids. With V trimmed by 8 bases and J by 0 bases, 4 bases remained unmatched. The germline CDR1 and CDR2 sequences are SGHRS and YFSETQ. Participants were aged roughly 18 to 90 years, lived in 20 to 30 US areas, and enrolled virtually. Which cohort a participant joined came from the clinical history participants gave. Specimen: PBMCs or T cells enriched from blood (not recorded which). The origin of this receptor is a woman aged 35 to 49 with acute COVID-19. The V and J genes are TRBV5-1 and TRBJ2-1, with 8 bases identical to TRBD2. CDR3 DNA sequence: TGCGCCAGTCGCGGACTAGCCTCCTACAATGAGCAGTTCTTC. Residues: CASRGLASYNEQFF. Drawing the rest from reference TRBV5-1 and TRBJ2-1, the complete variable domain is KAGVTQTPRYLIKTRGQQVTLSCSPISGHRSVSWYQQTPGQGLQFLFEYFSETQRNKGNFPGRFSGRQFSNSRSEMNVSTLELGDSALYLCASRGLASYNEQFFGPGTRLTVL.